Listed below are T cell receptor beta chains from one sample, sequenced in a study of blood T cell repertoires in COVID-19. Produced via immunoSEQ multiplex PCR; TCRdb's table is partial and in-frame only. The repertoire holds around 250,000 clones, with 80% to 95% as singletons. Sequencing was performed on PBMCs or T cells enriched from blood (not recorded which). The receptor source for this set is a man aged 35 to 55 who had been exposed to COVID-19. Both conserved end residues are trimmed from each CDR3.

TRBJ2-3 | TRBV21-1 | ASSTGLAGGGNTDTQY
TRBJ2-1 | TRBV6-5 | ASSTSGRSNEQF
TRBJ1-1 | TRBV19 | ASSMTANTEAF
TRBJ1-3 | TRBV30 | AWSAPPGTGRSDTIY
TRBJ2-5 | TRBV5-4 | ASRNKGGEETQY
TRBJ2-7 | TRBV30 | AWSRGQTYEQY
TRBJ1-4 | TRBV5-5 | ASSLPKTGVGEKLF
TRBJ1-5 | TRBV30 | AWSVTGPNQPQH
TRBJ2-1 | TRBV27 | ASSPGLANEQF
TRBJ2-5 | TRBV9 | ASSVEVRGSQY
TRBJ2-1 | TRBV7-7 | ASSSGLSTYNEQF
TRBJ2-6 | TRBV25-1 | ASRGQSISGANVLT
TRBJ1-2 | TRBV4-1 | ASSQDLPGLGYGYT
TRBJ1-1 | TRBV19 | ATGVGLSTEAF
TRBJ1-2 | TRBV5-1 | ASSPRDNGYT
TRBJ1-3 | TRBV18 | ASSPSQGFSGNTIY
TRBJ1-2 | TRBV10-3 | AISDSPNYGYT
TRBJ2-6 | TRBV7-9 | ASSPAQGALT
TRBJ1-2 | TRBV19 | ASHVGRSYGYT
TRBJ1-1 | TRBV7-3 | ASSSSVNTEAF
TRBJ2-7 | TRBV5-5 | ASQGYEQY
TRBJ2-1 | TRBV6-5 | ASSSTPGQGYNEQF
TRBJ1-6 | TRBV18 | ASSPARASYNSPLH
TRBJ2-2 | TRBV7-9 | ASSNQGANTGELF
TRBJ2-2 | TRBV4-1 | ASSRHPATSSGELF
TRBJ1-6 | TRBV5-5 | ASALRRAGDNSPLH
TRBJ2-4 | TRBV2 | ASRRLAEGAKNIQY
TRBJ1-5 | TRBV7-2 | ASSQGHPSNQPQH
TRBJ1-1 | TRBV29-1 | SVEAGEGVMNTEAF
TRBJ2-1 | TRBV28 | ASAPAGGTYNEQF
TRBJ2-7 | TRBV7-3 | ASSLSRDSEQY
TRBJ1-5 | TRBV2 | ASSEDNSQPQH
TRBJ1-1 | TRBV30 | AWSENFGGTEAF
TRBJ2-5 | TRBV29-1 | SVRTGERGETQY
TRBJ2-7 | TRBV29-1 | SVPVDGLEQY
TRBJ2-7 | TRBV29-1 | SVEDAVTYEQY
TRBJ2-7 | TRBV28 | ASSLSGDYEQY
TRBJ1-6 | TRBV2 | ASSGGSPLH
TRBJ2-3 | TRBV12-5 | ASGLVLGAAGGPVIADTQY
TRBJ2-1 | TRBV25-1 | ASSVSGGPNEQF
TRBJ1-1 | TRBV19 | ASRYDSLTLNTEAF
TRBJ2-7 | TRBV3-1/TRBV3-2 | ASSPLAGARDEQY
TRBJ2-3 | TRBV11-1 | ASSASGSADTQY
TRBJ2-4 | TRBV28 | ASTPPGTSGRADIQY
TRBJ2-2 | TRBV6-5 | ASSYKRQGGLF
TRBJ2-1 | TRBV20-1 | SASRTSFSSYNEQF
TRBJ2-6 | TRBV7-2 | ASRTGSGANVLT
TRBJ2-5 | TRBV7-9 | ASRGLAGGMRETQY
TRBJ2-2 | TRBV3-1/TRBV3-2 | ASSQELAGRTGELF
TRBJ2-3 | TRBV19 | ASSTPYSGSTDTQY
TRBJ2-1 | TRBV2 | ASSGRDYNEQF